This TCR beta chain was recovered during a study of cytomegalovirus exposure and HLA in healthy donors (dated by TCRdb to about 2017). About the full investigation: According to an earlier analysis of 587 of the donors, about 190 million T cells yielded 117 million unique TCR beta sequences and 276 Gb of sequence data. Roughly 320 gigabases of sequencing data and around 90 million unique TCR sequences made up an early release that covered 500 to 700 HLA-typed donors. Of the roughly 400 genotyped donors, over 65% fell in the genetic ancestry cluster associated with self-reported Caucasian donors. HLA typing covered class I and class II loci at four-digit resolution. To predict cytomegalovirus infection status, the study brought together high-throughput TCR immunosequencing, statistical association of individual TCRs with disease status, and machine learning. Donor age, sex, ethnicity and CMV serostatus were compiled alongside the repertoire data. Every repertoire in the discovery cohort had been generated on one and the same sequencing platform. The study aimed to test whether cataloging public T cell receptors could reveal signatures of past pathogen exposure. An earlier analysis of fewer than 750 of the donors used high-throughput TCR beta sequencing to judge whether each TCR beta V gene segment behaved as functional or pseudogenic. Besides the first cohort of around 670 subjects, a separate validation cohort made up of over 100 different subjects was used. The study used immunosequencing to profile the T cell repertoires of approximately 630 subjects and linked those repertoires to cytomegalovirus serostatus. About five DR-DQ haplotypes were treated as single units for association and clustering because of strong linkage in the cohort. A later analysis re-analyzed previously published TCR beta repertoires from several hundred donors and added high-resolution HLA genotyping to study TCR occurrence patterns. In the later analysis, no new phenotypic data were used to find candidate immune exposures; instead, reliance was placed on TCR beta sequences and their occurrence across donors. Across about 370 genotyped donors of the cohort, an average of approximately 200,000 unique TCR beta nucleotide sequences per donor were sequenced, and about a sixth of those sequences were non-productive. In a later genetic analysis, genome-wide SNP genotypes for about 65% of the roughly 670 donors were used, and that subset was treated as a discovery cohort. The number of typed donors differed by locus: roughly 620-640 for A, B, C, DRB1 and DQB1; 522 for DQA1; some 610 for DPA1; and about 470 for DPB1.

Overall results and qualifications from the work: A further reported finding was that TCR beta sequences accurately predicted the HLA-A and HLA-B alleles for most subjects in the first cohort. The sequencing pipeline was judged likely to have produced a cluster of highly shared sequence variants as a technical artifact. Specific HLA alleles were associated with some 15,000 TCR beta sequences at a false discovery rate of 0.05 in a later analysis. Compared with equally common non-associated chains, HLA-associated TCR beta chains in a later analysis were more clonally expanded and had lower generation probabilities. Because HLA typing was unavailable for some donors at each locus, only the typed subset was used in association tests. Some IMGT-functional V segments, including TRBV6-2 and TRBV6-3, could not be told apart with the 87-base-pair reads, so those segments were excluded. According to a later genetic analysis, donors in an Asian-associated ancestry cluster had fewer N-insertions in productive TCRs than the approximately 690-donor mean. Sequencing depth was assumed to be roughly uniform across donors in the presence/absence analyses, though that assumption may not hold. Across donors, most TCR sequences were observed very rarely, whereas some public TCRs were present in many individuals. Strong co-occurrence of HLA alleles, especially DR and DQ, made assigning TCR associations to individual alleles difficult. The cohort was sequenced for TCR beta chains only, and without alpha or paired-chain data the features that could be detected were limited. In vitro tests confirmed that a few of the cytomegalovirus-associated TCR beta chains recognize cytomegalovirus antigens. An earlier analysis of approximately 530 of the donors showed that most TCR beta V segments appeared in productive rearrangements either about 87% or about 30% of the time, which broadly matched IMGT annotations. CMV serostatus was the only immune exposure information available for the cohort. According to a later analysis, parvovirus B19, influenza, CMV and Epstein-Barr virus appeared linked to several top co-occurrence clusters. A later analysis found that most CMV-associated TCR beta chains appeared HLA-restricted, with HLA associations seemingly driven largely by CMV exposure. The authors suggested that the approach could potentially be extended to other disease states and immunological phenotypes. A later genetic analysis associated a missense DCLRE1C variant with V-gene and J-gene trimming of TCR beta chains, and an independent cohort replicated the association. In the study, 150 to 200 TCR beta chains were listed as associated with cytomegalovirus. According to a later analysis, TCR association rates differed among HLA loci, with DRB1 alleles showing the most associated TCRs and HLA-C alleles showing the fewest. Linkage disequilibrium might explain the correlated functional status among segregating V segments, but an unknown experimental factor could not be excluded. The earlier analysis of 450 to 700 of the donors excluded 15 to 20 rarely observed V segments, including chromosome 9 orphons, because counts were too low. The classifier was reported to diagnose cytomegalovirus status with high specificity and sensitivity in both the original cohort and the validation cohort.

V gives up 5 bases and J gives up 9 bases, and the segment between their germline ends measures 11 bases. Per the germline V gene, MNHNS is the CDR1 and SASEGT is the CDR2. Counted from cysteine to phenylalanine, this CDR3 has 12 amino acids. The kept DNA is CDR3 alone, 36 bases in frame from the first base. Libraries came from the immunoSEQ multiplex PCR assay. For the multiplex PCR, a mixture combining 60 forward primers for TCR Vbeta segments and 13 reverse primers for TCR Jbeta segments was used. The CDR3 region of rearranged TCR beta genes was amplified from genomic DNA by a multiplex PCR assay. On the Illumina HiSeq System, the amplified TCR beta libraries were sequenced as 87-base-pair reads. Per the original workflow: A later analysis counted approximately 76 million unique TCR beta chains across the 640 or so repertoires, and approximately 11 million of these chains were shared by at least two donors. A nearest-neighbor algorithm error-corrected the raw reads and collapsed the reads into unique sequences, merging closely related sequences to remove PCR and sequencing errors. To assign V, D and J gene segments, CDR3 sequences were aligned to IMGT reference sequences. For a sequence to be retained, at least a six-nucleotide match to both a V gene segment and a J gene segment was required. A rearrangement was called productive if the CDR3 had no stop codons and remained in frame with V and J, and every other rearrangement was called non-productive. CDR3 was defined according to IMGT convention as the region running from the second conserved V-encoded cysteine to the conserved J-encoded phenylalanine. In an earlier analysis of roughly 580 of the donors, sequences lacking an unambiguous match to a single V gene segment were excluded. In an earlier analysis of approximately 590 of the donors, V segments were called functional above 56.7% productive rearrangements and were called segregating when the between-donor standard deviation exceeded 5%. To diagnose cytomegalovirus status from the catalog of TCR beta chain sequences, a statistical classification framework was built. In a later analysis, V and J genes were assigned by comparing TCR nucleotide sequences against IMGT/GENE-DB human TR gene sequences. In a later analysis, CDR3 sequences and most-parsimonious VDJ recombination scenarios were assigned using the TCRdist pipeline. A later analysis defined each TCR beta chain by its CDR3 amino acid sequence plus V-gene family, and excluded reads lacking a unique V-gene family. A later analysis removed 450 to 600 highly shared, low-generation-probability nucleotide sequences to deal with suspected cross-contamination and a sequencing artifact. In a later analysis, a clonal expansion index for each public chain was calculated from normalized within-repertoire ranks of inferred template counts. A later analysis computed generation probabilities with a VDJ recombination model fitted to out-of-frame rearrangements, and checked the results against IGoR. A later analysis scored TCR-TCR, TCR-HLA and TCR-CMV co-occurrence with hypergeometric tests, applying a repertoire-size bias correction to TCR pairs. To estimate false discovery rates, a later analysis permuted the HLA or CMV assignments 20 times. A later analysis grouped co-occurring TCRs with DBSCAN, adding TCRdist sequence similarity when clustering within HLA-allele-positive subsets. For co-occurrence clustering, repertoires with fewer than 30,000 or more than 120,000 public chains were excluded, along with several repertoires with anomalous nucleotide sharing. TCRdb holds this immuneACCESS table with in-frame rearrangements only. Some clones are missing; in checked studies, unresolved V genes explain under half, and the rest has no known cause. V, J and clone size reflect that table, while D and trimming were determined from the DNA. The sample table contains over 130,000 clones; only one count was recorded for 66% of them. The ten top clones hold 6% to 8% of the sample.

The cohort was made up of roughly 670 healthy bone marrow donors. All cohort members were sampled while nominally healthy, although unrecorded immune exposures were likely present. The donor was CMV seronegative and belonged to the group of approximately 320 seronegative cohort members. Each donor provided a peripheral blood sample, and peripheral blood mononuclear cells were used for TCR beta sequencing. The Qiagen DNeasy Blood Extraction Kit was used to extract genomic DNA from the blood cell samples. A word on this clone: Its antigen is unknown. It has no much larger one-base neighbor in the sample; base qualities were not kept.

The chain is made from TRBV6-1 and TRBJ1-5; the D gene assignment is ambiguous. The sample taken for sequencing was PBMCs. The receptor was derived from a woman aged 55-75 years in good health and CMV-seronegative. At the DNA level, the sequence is TGTGCCAGCAGTTGGGAGGCTGGGCCCCAGCATTTT. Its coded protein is CASSWEAGPQHF.